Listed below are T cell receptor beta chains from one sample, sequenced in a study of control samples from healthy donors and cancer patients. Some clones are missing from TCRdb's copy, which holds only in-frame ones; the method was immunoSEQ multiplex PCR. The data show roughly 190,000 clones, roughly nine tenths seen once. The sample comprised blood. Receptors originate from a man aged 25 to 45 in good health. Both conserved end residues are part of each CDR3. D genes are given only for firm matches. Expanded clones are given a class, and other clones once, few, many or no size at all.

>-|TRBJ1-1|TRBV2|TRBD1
TGTGCCAGCAACAAGAATCAGGGGGGGCATGGCGCTGAAGCTTTCTTT
CASNKNQGGHGAEAFF
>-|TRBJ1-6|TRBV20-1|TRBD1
TGCAGTGCTAGTCCCCTCCCCCCAGGGGGAACGAATTCACCCCTCCACTTT
CSASPLPPGGTNSPLHF
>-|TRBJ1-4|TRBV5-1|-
TGCGCCAGCAGCCCGGGTCGGGGAGGGGGTGAAAAACTGTTTTTT
CASSPGRGGGEKLFF
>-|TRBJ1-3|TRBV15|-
TGTGCCACCAGCAGAGACAGCGATACCCTTGGAAACACCATATATTTT
CATSRDSDTLGNTIYF
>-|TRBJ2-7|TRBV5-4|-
TGTGCCAGCAGCTCCGCCGACGGGACCTACGAGCAGTACTTC
CASSSADGTYEQYF
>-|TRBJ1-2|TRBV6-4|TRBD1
TGTGCCAGCAGTGAAGGGGGCGGCAGCTATGGCTACACCTTC
CASSEGGGSYGYTF
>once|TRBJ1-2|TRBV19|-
TGTGCCAGTACCAATCGGGCAACTACTAACTATGGCTACACCTTC
CASTNRATTNYGYTF
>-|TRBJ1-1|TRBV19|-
TGTGCCAGTATATCTCTCAGAGAAGCTTTCTTT
CASISLREAFF
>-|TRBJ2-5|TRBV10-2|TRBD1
TGCGCCAGCAGGGACACCGGGACAGGGGAATTTGCGACCCAGTACTTC
CASRDTGTGEFATQYF
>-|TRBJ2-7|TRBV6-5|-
TGTGCCAGCAGTTACCAAGGGGCAAAAAACACCTACGAGCAGTACTTC
CASSYQGAKNTYEQYF
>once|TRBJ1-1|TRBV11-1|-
TGTGCCAGCAGCTTAGAAAGCAGGCGGGAAGCTTTCTTT
CASSLESRREAFF
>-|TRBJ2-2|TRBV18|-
TGTGCCAGCTCACTAAGGGACTTGAATTTCGGGGAGCTGTTTTTT
CASSLRDLNFGELFF
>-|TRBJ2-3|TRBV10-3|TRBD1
TGTGCCACCCTGGGACAGGGGAGCACAGATACGCAGTATTTT
CATLGQGSTDTQYF
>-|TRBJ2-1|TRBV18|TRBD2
TGTGCCAGCTCACCACCGGCACTAGCGGGGGGAAATGAGCAGTTCTTC
CASSPPALAGGNEQFF
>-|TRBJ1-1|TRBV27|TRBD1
TGTGCCAGCTCCAAAATTCGACAGGGTGAAGCTTTCTTT
CASSKIRQGEAFF
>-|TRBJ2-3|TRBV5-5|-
TGTGCCAGCAGCTTGATCGGGAAGGGGGATACGCAGTATTTT
CASSLIGKGDTQYF
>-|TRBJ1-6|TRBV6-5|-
TGTGCCAGCATCGGGGCGAGCTCCTATAATTCACCCCTCCACTTT
CASIGASSYNSPLHF
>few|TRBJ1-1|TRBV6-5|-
TGTGCCAGCAAACGAACAGGGAGGGGCACTGAAGCTTTCTTT
CASKRTGRGTEAFF